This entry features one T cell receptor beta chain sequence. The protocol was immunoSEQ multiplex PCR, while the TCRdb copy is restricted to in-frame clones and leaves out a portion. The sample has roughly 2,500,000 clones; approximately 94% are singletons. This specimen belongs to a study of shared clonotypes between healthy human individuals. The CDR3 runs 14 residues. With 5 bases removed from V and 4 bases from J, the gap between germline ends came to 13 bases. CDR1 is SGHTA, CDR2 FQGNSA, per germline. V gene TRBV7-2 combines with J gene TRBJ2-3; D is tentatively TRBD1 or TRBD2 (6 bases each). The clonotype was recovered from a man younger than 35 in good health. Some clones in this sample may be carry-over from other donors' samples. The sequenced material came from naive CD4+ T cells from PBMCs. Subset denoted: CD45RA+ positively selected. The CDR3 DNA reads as TGTGCCAGCAGCGCACTAAGGGGGGCAGATACGCAGTATTTT. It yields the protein CASSALRGADTQYF.